Sequencing of this TCR beta chain was carried out in a study of blood T cell repertoires in COVID-19. Overall study: The United States, Italy and Spain were the sources of the acute and convalescent COVID-19 samples.

Enrollees, about 18 to 89 years old, lived in some 24 US areas. Participants' own reports of clinical history determined their cohort assignment. This CDR3 spans 14 amino acids. Trimming pared 3 bases from V and 6 bases from J, leaving 12 bases between. Germline values: CDR1 MDHEN, CDR2 SYDVKM. How the authors handled the data: Reference gene primer amplification yielded estimated nucleated cell counts. Profiling relied on immunoSEQ multiplex PCR, and the TCRdb table lists in-frame clones only, not all of them. V, J and clone size derive from that table, while D and trimming were established from the DNA sequence. The sample shows about 260,000 clones, approximately 88% of them seen only once.

Sequencing was carried out using PBMCs or T cells enriched from blood (not recorded which). This sequence joins TRBV28 and TRBJ1-5, with no clear D. This clonotype was sampled from a woman aged 40 to 50 with acute COVID-19. The CDR3 coding sequence is TGTGCCAGCAGTTTTCAGGTCGGAGGTCAGCCCCAGCATTTT. Translating gives CASSFQVGGQPQHF. Filled out from reference TRBV28 and TRBJ1-5, the complete variable domain reads DVKVTQSSRYLVKRTGEKVFLECVQDMDHENMFWYRQDPGLGLRLIYFSYDVKMKEKGDIPEGYSVSREKKERFSLILESASTNQTSMYLCASSFQVGGQPQHFGDGTRLSIL.